This passage covers 14 T cell receptor beta chains from one sample sequenced in a study of shared clonotypes between healthy human individuals. This table comes from immunoSEQ multiplex PCR, and its TCRdb copy is limited to in-frame clones, with some not included. The sample carries roughly 2 million clones, roughly 95% recorded once. Naive CD8 cells were CD45RO-negative, positively selected for CCR7, excluding terminally differentiated effector memory CD45RA+ cells. The sample consisted of naive CD8+ T cells sorted from blood. These receptors originate from a man aged 18 to 29 in good health.

This rearrangement joins TRBV4-1 to TRBJ2-2; D ambiguous. The CDR3 is 11 residues long. In germline, CDR1 is MGHRA, CDR2 YSYEKL. The V end was cut by 4 bases, the J end by 9 bases, with 6 bases between. CDR3 region: CASSLGRELFF. The CDR3 DNA reads TGCGCCAGCAGCCTAGGGAGGGAGCTGTTTTTT.

The rearrangement links TRBV9 to TRBJ2-3; 10 positions match TRBD2. Trimming removed 4 bases from V and 3 bases from J; junction bases left unmatched: 5. Germline-derived CDR1 and CDR2 are SGDLS and YYNGEE. The CDR3 sequence is 15 residues long. The CDR3 sequence: CASSTPTSGTDTQYF. The DNA of the CDR3 is TGTGCCAGCAGCACCCCGACTAGCGGGACAGATACGCAGTATTTT.

The rearrangement links TRBV2 to TRBJ1-5; D is ambiguous. The V end was cut by 7 bases, the J end by 7 bases, with 11 bases between. The CDR3 is 12 residues long. From germline, CDR1 is SNHLY and CDR2 FYNNEI. CDR3 sequence: CASKKASQPQHF. CDR3 in DNA: TGTGCCAGCAAGAAAGCGTCCCAGCCCCAGCATTTT.

V is TRBV10-1 and J is TRBJ1-2; D gene unclear. The germline V gene has CDR1 WNHNN and CDR2 SYGVQD (reference sequence). The CDR3 sequence is 10 residues long. Trimming took off 6 bases at V and 6 bases at J, with 5 bases between the two ends. CDR3 loop: CASRWDGYTF. The CDR3 DNA sequence: TGCGCCAGCAGGTGGGATGGCTACACCTTC.

About this clone: Other DNA sequences from this sample encode an identical CDR3 as well. V and J are TRBV6-5 and TRBJ2-7, with D possibly matching TRBD1 (6 bases). Trimming cost V 0 bases and J 0 bases, with 12 bases left between them. The length of the CDR3 is 16 residues. Germline V gene data show CDR1 as MNHEY and CDR2 as SVGAGI. Written as DNA, the CDR3 is TGTGCCAGCAGTTACTCGACGGGACAAATCTCCTACGAGCAGTACTTC. This translates into CASSYSTGQISYEQYF.

CDR3 sequence reads: CASSPRSGGVPSETQYF. The CDR3 DNA reads as TGTGCCAGTAGTCCGCGGTCGGGCGGGGTCCCATCCGAGACCCAGTACTTC. The J gene is TRBJ2-5, the V gene TRBV19, with a tentative D call TRBD2 (6 bases). The V gene's germline CDR1 is LNHDA and CDR2 SQIVND (reference sequence). V dropped 5 bases and J dropped 5 bases, with 24 bases sitting between them. This CDR3 has 17 residues.

The J gene is TRBJ2-3, the V gene TRBV7-2; 11 bases map to TRBD2. Germline V gene sequence: CDR1 SGHTA, CDR2 FQGNSA. This CDR3 has 17 residues. V trimming: 0 bases; J trimming: 3 bases; junction bases outside the gene matches: 5. As DNA, the CDR3 is TGTGCCAGCAGCTTAGCGACTAGCGGGATGCGGACAGATACGCAGTATTTT. Its protein is CASSLATSGMRTDTQYF.

This clone was recorded once. The gene calls are TRBV2 and TRBJ2-7, with D maybe TRBD2 (5 bases). The CDR3 has 14 residues. Trimming removed 2 bases from V and 1 base from J, with 9 bases in between. The germline gives CDR1 SNHLY, CDR2 FYNNEI. For the CDR3, the DNA is TGTGCCAGCAGTGAATTGGAGGAATCCTACGAGCAGTACTTC. Protein product: CASSELEESYEQYF. Looking up the rest from reference TRBV2 and TRBJ2-7 gives the full variable domain: EPEVTQTPSHQVTQMGQEVILRCVPISNHLYFYWYRQILGQKVEFLVSFYNNEISEKSEIFDDQFSVERPDGSNFTLKIRSTKLEDSAMYFCASSELEESYEQYFGPGTRLTVT.

The V call is TRBV19, the J call TRBJ1-1, with unresolved D. The germline V and J ends were trimmed by 4 bases and 1 base, with 13 bases remaining between them. The CDR3 is made up of 15 amino acids. From germline, CDR1 is LNHDA and CDR2 SQIVND (reference sequence). DNA of the CDR3: TGTGCCAGTAGTAATGGAGACATCGCGAACACTGAAGCTTTCTTT. Its protein is CASSNGDIANTEAFF.

V gene TRBV19 combines with J gene TRBJ2-5; D remains ambiguous. The CDR3 totals 15 residues. The germline V gene has CDR1 LNHDA and CDR2 SQIVND (reference sequence). Trimming removed 4 bases from V and 5 bases from J, with 17 bases in between. CDR3 in amino acids: CASSTSDDSRETQYF. For the CDR3, the DNA is TGTGCCAGTAGTACTTCGGACGATTCCAGGGAGACCCAGTACTTC.

V and J are TRBV30 and TRBJ1-1; D gene ambiguous. V shed 7 bases and J shed 5 bases, with 14 bases lying between them. CDR3 length: 12 amino acids. The germline gives CDR1 GTSNPN, CDR2 SVGIG (reference sequence). The CDR3 coding sequence is TGTGCCTTATCTGTAGTGGGGACTGAAGCTTTCTTT. This sequence encodes CALSVVGTEAFF.

The J gene is TRBJ1-2, the V gene TRBV5-6, with D hard to call. The CDR3 sequence is 12 residues long. Between the trimmed V and J ends, which lost 4 bases and 7 bases, there was a span of 11 bases. Looked up from germline, CDR1 is SGHDT and CDR2 is YYEEEE. The DNA of the CDR3 is TGTGCCAGCAGCCCTCCGTCCCTTGGCTACACCTTC. This encodes CASSPPSLGYTF.

This clone has a single count. Other DNA sequences of this sample code for an identical CDR3. The rearrangement joins TRBV30 to TRBJ2-7; TRBD2 matches at 9 bases. V was clipped by 5 bases and J by 1 base; unmatched bases: 3. The length of the CDR3 is 13 residues. CDR1 GTSNPN and CDR2 SVGIG come from the germline V gene (reference sequence). The CDR3 spells CAWRLAGSYEQYF. In nucleotides, the CDR3 is TGTGCCTGGCGTCTAGCGGGATCCTACGAGCAGTACTTC.

This chain connects TRBV5-1 to TRBJ2-7; maybe TRBD2 (6 bases). V lost 1 base, J lost 4 bases, and 21 bases lay in between. Germline CDR1 and CDR2: SGHRS and YFSETQ. The CDR3 runs 17 residues. The CDR3 spells CASSLRVSPEGSYEQYF. CDR3 bases: TGCGCCAGCAGCTTGCGGGTATCACCGGAGGGGTCATACGAGCAGTACTTC.